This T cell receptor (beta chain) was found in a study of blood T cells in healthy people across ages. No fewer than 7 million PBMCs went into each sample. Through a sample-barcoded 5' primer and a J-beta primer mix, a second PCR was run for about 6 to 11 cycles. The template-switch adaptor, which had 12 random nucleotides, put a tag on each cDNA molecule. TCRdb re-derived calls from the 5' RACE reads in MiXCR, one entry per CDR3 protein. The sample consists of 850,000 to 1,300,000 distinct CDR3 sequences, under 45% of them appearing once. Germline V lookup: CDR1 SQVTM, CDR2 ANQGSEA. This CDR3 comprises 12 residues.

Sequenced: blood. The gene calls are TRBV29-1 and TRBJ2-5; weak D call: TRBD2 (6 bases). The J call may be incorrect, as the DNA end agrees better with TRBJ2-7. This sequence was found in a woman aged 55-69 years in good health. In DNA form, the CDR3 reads TGCAGCGCATGGGAGGACGGCTACGAGCAGTACTTC. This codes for CSAWEDGYEQYF.